These T cell receptor beta chains were read from a single sample in a study of T-cell memory formation after mild COVID-19. One entry per CDR3 protein, called by TCRdb with MiXCR from the 5' RACE reads. The sample records roughly 450,000 distinct CDR3 sequences, roughly 18% being singletons. The sample comprised PBMCs or a T cell subset sorted from them (not recorded which). The receptors here all came from an adult woman who had mild COVID-19 (a few samples of this study predate the infection). Cell type and time point are not known. Both conserved end residues are part of each CDR3. The D gene is left open where the match is weak. Clone size appears in some rows only: once, few, many, or a class for an expanded clone.

CDR3 protein | CDR3 DNA | J gene | clone size | V gene | D gene
CASSATTGNYGYTF | TGTGCCAGCAGCGCGACTACAGGGAACTATGGCTACACCTTC | TRBJ1-2 | NA | TRBV9 | NA
CASSPNRGKGQPQHF | TGTGCCAGCAGTCCAAACAGGGGAAAGGGCCAGCCCCAGCATTTT | TRBJ1-5 | few | TRBV12-3/TRBV12-4 | TRBD1
CASSSGESPSYEQYF | TGTGCCAGCAGCTCAGGCGAATCCCCCTCCTACGAGCAGTACTTC | TRBJ2-7 | few | TRBV5-5 | NA
CATSAGGTDTQYF | TGTGCCACCAGTGCCGGGGGAACAGATACGCAGTATTTT | TRBJ2-3 | few | TRBV24-1 | NA
CASSMSWGSRGEKLFF | TGTGCCAGCAGTATGTCTTGGGGGAGTAGAGGTGAAAAACTGTTTTTT | TRBJ1-4 | few | TRBV6-5 | NA
CASSPQGLYEQYF | TGTGCCAGCAGTCCACAGGGACTCTACGAGCAGTACTTC | TRBJ2-7 | NA | TRBV12-3/TRBV12-4 | NA
CASSDSPGVGDTQYF | TGTGCCAGCAGTGACTCCCCGGGAGTAGGTGATACGCAGTATTTT | TRBJ2-3 | few | TRBV6-4 | NA
CASSQEGGGRGKLFF | TGTGCCAGCAGCCAAGAAGGAGGAGGGCGGGGGAAGCTGTTTTTT | TRBJ2-2 | few | TRBV3-1 | TRBD2
CASSRVGQANGYTF | TGTGCCAGCAGCCGTGTGGGACAGGCGAATGGCTACACCTTC | TRBJ1-2 | few | TRBV6-6 | TRBD1
CASSVAGGRRVYEQYF | TGTGCCAGCAGCGTAGCTGGCGGGAGGAGAGTTTACGAGCAGTACTTC | TRBJ2-7 | few | TRBV9 | TRBD2
CASSQEVSGGMYEQYF | TGCGCCAGCAGCCAAGAAGTGTCAGGGGGTATGTACGAGCAGTACTTC | TRBJ2-7 | NA | TRBV4-3 | TRBD1
CASEPGASLSTDTQYF | TGTGCCAGTGAACCCGGGGCTAGCCTCAGCACAGATACGCAGTATTTT | TRBJ2-3 | few | TRBV19 | NA
CASSLGVQGRNEQFF | TGTGCCAGCAGCTTAGGAGTACAGGGCCGCAATGAGCAGTTCTTC | TRBJ2-1 | many | TRBV11-1 | NA
CASSLAGVYNEQFF | TGTGCCAGCAGCCTAGCGGGAGTCTACAATGAGCAGTTCTTC | TRBJ2-1 | many | TRBV3-1 | TRBD2
CASSQFRGDEQYF | TGTGCCAGCAGCCAATTTCGGGGGGACGAGCAGTACTTC | TRBJ2-7 | NA | TRBV5-5 | TRBD2
CSARRTPRGNEQFF | TGCAGTGCTCGACGCACACCTAGGGGCAATGAGCAGTTCTTC | TRBJ2-1 | NA | TRBV20-1 | NA
CASSLARTRYEQYF | TGCGCCAGCAGCTTGGCAAGAACGCGATACGAGCAGTACTTC | TRBJ2-7 | NA | TRBV5-1 | NA
CASSIDHNTEAFF | TGTGCCAGCAGTATAGACCATAACACTGAAGCTTTCTTT | TRBJ1-1 | NA | TRBV27 | NA
CSAKGTGGLDSPLHF | TGCAGCGCGAAGGGGACAGGGGGCCTTGATTCACCCCTCCACTTT | TRBJ1-6 | few | TRBV29-1 | TRBD1
CASRTTGQTEAFF | TGTGCCAGCAGGACCACCGGACAGACTGAAGCTTTCTTT | TRBJ1-1 | NA | TRBV12-3/TRBV12-4 | NA
CASSLLLWEGRDTQYF | TGTGCCAGCAGCTTACTATTGTGGGAGGGGAGAGATACGCAGTATTTT | TRBJ2-3 | NA | TRBV7-2 | TRBD2
CASSLGGGGGEQFF | TGCGCCAGCAGCCTAGGCGGGGGCGGGGGTGAGCAGTTCTTC | TRBJ2-1 | many | TRBV4-1 | NA